The T cell receptor (beta chain) under discussion was sequenced for a study of OX40 agonist ivuxolimab in advanced cancers. Across the study: From 23 to 79 years was the age range, with a mean of around 56 years, and roughly 80% were male. Anti-PD-1, anti-PD-L1 or anti-CTLA-4 therapy given earlier was allowed, and around 40% had some.

As concerns this clone: This sample also contains other DNA sequences that code for the same CDR3.

It was autoimmune disease history or systemic immunosuppression that excluded patients. Sequencing used immunoSEQ multiplex PCR; TCRdb keeps in-frame clones, though not all of them. Here the sample spans around 74,000 clones, roughly 86% being singletons. This specimen consisted of CD4+ or CD8+ T cells sorted from blood, obtained in a trial of the OX40 agonist ivuxolimab. This sequence originates from an adult with an advanced solid tumor such as melanoma, head and neck, liver or kidney cancer.

The CDR3 loop reads CASSRLGGLTNEKLFF. The CDR3 DNA sequence: TGTGCCAGCAGCCGATTAGGGGGCCTAACTAATGAAAAACTGTTTTTT. V and J are TRBV7-9 and TRBJ1-4; 7 positions match TRBD1. The CDR3 is made up of 16 amino acids. CDR1 is SEHNR, CDR2 FQNEAQ, per germline (reference sequence). Losses at the gene ends were 5 bases for V and 1 base for J; bases not matched to a gene: 7.